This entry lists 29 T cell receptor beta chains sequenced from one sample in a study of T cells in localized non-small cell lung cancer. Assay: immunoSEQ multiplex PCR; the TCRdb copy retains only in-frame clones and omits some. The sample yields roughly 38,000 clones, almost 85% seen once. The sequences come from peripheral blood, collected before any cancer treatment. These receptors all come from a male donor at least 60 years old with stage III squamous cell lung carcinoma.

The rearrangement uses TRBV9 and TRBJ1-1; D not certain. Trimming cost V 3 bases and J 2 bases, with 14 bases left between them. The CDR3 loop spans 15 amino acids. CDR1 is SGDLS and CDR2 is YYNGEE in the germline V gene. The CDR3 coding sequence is TGTGCCAGCAGCGCGAGCCAGGCCGCAAACACTGAAGCTTTCTTT. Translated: CASSASQAANTEAFF.

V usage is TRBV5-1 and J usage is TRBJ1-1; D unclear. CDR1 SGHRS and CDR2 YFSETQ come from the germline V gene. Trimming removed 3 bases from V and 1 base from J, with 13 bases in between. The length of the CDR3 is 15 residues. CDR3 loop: CASSSGVHRNTEAFF. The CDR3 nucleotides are TGCGCCAGCAGCTCTGGAGTACACCGGAACACTGAAGCTTTCTTT.

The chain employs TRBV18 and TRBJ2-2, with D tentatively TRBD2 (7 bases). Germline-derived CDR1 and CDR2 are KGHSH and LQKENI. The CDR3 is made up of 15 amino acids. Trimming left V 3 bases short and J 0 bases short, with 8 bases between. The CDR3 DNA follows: TGTGCCAGCTCACCGGGGGGGCCGAACACCGGGGAGCTGTTTTTT. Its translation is CASSPGGPNTGELFF.

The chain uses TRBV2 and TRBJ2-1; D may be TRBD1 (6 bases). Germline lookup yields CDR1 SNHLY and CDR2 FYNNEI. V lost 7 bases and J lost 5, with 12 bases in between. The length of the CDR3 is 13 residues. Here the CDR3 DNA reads TGTGCCAGCACCCCGGACAGCGACAATGAGCAGTTCTTC. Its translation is CASTPDSDNEQFF.

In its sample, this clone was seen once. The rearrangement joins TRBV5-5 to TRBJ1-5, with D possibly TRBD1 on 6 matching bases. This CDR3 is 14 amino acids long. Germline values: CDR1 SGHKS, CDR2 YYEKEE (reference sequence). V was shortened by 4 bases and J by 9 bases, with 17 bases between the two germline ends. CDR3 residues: CASSPQGPKGPQHF. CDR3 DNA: TGTGCCAGCAGCCCACAGGGCCCTAAGGGGCCCCAGCATTTT.

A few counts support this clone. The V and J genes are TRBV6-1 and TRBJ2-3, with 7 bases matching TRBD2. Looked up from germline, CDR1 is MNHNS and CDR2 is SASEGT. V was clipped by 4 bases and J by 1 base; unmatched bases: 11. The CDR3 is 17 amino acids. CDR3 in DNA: TGTGCCAGCAGTGCCGGGACTACTTCCTGGGGCACAGATACGCAGTATTTT. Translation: CASSAGTTSWGTDTQYF.

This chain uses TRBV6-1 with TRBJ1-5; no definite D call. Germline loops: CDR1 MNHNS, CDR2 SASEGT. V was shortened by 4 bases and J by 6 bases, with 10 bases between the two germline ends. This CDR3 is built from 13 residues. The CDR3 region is CASSGTIIQPQHF. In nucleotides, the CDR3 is TGTGCCAGCAGTGGGACTATTATTCAGCCCCAGCATTTT.

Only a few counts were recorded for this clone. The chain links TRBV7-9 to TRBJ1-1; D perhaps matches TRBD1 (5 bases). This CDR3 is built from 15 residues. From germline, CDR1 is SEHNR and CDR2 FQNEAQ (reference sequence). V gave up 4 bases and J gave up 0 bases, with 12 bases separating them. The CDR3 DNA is TGTGCCAGCAGCTCCCGGACACACATGAACACTGAAGCTTTCTTT. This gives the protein CASSSRTHMNTEAFF.

CDR3 loop: CASSKENRDSNQPQHF. CDR3 nucleotide sequence: TGTGCCAGCAGCAAAGAGAACAGGGATAGCAATCAGCCCCAGCATTTT. This chain joins TRBV21-1 and TRBJ1-5; TRBD1, the table's D call, was not compared with the DNA. TRBV21-1 is given as a pseudogene. CDR3 length: 16 residues.

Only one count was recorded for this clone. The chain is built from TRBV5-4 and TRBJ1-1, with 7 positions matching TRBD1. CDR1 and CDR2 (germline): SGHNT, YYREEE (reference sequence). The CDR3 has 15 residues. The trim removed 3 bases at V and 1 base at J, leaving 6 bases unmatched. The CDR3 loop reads CASSSPRGANTEAFF. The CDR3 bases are TGTGCCAGCAGCTCGCCCAGGGGGGCGAACACTGAAGCTTTCTTT.

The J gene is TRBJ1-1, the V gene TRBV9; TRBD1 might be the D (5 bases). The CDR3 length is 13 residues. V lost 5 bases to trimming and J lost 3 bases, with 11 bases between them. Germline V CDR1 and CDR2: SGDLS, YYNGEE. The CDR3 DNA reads TGTGCCAGCAGGCGAGGGGCCGACACTGAAGCTTTCTTT. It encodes CASRRGADTEAFF.

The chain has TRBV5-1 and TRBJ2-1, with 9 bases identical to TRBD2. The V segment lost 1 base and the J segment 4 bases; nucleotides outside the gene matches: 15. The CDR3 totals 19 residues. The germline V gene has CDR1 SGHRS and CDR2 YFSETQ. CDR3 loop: CASSLPMTSGGHLYNEQFF. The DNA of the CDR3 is TGCGCCAGCAGCTTGCCCATGACTAGCGGAGGTCATCTATACAATGAGCAGTTCTTC.

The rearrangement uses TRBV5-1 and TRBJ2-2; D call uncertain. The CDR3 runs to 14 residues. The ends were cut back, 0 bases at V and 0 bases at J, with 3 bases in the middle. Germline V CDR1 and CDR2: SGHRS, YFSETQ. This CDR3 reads CASSLAPNTGELFF. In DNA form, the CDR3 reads TGCGCCAGCAGCTTGGCCCCGAACACCGGGGAGCTGTTTTTT.

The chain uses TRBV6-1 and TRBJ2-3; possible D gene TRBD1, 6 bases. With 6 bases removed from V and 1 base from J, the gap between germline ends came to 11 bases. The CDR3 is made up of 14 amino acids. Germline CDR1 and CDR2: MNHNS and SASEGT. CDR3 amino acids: CASRIRQGTDTQYF. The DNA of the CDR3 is TGTGCCAGCAGAATTAGACAGGGCACAGATACGCAGTATTTT.

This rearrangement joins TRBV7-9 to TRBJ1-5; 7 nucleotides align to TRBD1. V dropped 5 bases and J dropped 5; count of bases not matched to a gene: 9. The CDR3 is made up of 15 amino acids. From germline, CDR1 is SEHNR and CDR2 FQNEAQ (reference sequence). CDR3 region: CASSPGTAEYQPQHF. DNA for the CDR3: TGTGCCAGCAGCCCCGGGACAGCCGAATATCAGCCCCAGCATTTT.

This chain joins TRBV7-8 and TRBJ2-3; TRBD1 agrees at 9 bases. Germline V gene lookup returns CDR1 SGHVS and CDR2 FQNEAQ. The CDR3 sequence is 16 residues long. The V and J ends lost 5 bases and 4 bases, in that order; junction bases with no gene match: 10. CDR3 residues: CASSQPGTGRSDTQYF. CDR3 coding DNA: TGTGCCAGCAGCCAGCCCGGGACAGGGAGATCAGATACGCAGTATTTT.

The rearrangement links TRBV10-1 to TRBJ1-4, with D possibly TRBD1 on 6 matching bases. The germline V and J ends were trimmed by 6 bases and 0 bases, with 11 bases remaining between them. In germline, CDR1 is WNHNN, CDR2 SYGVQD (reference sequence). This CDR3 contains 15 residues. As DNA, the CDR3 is TGCGCCAGCAGCGAGACAGGAACAACTAATGAAAAACTGTTTTTT. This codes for CASSETGTTNEKLFF.

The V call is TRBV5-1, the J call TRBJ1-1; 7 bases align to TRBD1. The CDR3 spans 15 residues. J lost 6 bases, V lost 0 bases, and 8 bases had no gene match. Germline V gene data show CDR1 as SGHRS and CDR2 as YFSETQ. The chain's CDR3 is CASSLDTGVYSEAFF. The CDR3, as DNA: TGCGCCAGCAGCTTGGATACAGGGGTTTACTCTGAAGCTTTCTTT.

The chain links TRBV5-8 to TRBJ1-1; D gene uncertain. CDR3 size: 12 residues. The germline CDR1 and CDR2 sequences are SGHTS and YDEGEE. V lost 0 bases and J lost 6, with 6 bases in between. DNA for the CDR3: TGTGCCAGCAGCTTGGGAGTTCCTGAAGCTTTCTTT. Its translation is CASSLGVPEAFF.

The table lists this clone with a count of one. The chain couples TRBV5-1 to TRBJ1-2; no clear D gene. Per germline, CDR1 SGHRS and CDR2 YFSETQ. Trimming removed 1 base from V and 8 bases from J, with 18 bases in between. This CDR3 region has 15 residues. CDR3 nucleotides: TGCGCCAGCAGCTTGTCCGTACAGACCTCTAGGGGCTACACCTTC. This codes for CASSLSVQTSRGYTF.

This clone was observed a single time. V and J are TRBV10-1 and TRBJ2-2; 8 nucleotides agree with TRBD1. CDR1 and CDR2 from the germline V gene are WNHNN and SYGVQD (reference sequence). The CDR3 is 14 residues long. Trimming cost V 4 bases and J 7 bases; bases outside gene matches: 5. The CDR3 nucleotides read TGCGCCAGCAGTGGGCAGGGGGCTGGCGGGGAGCTGTTTTTT. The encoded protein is CASSGQGAGGELFF.

The CDR3 is CASSQGQDGFEKLFF. The CDR3 DNA reads TGCGCCAGCAGCCAGGGACAGGATGGATTTGAAAAACTGTTTTTT. This chain uses TRBV4-1 with TRBJ1-4, with 8 bases aligning to TRBD1. The CDR3 length is 15 residues. The germline CDR1 and CDR2 sequences are MGHRA and YSYEKL. Germline trimming cut 3 bases from V and 7 bases from J; bases unmatched to any gene: 7.

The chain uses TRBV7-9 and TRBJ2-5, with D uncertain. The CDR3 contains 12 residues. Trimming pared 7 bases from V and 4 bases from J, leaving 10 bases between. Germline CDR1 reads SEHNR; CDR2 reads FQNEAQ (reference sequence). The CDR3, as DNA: TGTGCCAGCAACGAACCAGGAGAGACCCAGTACTTC. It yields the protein CASNEPGETQYF.

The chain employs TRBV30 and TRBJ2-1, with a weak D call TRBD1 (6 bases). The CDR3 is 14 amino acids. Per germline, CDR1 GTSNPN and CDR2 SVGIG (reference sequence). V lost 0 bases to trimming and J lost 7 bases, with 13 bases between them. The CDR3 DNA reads TGTGCCTGGAGTGTACTAGTCCAGGGGAATGAGCAGTTCTTC. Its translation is CAWSVLVQGNEQFF.

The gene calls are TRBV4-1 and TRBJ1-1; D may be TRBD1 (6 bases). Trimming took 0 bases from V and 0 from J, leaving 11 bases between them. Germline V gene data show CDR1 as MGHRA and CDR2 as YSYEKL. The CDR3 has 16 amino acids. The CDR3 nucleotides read TGCGCCAGCAGCCAAGAAACAGGGCTCATGAACACTGAAGCTTTCTTT. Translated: CASSQETGLMNTEAFF.

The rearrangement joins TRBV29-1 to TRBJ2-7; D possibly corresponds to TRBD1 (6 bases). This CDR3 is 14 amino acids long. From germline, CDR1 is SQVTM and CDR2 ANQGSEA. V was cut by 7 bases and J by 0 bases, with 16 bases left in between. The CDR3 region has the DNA TGCAGCGCTACTAACCGGGACAACTCCTACGAGCAGTACTTC. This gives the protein CSATNRDNSYEQYF.

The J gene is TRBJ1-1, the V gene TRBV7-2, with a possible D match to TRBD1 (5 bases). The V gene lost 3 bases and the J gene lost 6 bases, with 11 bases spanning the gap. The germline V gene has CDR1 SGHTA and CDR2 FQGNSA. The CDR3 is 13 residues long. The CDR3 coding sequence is TGTGCCAGCAGCTTGGCTGGACACTCTGAAGCTTTCTTT. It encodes CASSLAGHSEAFF.

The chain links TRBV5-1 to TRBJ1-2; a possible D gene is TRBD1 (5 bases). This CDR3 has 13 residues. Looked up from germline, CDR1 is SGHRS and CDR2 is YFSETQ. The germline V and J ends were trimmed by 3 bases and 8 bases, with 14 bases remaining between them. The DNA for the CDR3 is TGCGCCAGCAGCTCGGGACTCCTCGAGGGCTACACCTTC. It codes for CASSSGLLEGYTF.

CDR3 region: CASSQDGGANQPQHF. CDR3 in DNA: TGCGCCAGCAGCCAAGATGGAGGGGCCAATCAGCCCCAGCATTTT. This rearrangement joins TRBV4-1 to TRBJ1-5, with D perhaps matching TRBD1 (5 bases). The germline CDR1 and CDR2 sequences are MGHRA and YSYEKL. The CDR3 contains 15 residues. With 0 bases removed from V and 3 bases from J, the gap between germline ends came to 9 bases.